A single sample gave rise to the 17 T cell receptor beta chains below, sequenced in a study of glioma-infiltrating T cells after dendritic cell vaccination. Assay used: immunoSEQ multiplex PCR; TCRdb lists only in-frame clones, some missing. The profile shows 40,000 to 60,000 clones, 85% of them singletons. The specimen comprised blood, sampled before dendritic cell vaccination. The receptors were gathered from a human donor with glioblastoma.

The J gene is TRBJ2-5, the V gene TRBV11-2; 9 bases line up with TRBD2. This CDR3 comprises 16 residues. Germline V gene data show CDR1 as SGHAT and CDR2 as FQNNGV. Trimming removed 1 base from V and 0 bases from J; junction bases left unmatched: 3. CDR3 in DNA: TGTGCCAGCAGCTTAGGGCTAGCGGGGAACCAAGAGACCCAGTACTTC. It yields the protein CASSLGLAGNQETQYF.

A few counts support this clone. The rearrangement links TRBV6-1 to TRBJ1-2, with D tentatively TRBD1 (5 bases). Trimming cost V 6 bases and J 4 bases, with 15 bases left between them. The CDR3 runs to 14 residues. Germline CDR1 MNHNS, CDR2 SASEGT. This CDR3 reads CASSNPIGVYGYTF. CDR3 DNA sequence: TGTGCCAGCAGCAACCCGATAGGGGTCTATGGCTACACCTTC.

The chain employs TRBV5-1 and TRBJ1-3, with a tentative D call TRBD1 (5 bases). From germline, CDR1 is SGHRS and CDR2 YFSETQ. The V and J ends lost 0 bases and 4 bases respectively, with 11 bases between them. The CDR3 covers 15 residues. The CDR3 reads CASSLGSGKGNTIYF. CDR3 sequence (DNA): TGCGCCAGCAGCTTGGGGTCAGGGAAGGGAAACACCATATATTTT.

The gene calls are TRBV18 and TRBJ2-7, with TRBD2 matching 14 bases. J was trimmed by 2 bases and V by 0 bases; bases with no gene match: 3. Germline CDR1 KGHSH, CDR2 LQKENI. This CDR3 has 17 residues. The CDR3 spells CASSPPGLAGGPYEQYF. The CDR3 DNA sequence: TGTGCCAGCTCACCACCAGGACTAGCGGGAGGTCCCTACGAGCAGTACTTC.

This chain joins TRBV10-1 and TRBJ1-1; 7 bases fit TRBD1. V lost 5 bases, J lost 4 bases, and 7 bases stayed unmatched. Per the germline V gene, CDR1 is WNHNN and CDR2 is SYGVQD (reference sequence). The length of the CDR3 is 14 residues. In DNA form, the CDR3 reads TGCGCCAGCAGTCCACAGGGGTGGGGCACTGAAGCTTTCTTT. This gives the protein CASSPQGWGTEAFF.

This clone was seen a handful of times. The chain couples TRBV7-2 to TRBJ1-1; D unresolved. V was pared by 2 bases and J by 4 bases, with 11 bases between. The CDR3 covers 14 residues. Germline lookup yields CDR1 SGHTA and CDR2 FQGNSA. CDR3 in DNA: TGTGCCAGCAGCTTAAACGGAGCGGGCACTGAAGCTTTCTTT. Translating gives CASSLNGAGTEAFF.

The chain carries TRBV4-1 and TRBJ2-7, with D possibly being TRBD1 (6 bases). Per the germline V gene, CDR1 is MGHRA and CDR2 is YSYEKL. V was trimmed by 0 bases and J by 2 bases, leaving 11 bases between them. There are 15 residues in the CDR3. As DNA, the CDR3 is TGCGCCAGCAGCCAAGAAGGGCACAGGGCCTACGAGCAGTACTTC. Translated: CASSQEGHRAYEQYF.

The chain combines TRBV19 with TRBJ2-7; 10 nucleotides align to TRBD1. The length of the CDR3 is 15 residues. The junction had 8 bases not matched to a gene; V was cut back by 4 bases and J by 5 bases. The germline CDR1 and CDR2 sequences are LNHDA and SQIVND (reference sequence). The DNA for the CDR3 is TGTGCCAGTAGTACTACCGGGACAGGGGTCAACGAGCAGTACTTC. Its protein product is CASSTTGTGVNEQYF.

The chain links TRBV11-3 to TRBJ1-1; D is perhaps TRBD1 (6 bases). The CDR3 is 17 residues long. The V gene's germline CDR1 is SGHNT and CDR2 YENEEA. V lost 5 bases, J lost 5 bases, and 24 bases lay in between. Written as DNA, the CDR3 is TGTGCCAGCAGCGCCGGGGACACGGTAACCCCGTGGACTGAAGCTTTCTTT. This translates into CASSAGDTVTPWTEAFF.

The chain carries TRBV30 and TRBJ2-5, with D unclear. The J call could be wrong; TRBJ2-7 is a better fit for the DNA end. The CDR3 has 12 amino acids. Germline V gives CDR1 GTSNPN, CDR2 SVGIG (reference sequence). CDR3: CAWIPSSYEQYF. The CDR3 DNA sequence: TGTGCCTGGATTCCGAGCTCCTACGAGCAGTACTTC.

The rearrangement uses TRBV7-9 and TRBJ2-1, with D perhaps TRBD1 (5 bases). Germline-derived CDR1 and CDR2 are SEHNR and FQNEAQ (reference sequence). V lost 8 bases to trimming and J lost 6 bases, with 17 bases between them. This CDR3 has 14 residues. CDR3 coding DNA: TGTGCCAGCGGGCCACCGACAGTACTCAATGAGCAGTTCTTC. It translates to CASGPPTVLNEQFF.

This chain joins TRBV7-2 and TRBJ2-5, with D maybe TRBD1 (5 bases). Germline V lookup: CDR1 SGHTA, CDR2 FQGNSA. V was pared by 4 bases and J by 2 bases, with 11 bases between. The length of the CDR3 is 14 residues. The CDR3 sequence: CASSWTSRQETQYF. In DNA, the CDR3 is TGTGCCAGCAGCTGGACATCAAGACAAGAGACCCAGTACTTC.

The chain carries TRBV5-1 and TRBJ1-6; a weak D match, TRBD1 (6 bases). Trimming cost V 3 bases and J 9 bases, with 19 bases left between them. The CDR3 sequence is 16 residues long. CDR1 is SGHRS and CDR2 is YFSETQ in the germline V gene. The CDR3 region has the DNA TGCGCCAGCAGCTCAGGGACCACAGGGTTTGTTTCACCCCTCCACTTT. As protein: CASSSGTTGFVSPLHF.

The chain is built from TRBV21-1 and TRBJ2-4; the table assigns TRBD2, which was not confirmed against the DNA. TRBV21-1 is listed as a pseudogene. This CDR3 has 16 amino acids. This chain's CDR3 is CASSKVHIASKNIQYF. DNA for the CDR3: TGTGCCAGCAGCAAAGTACACATAGCCTCCAAAAACATTCAGTACTTC.

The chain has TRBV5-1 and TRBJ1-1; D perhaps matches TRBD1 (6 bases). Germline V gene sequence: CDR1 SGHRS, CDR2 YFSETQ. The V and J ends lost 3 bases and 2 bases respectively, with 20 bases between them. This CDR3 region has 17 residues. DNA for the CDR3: TGCGCCAGCAGCTCCCCAGGACAGCTTGGGGTAAACACTGAAGCTTTCTTT. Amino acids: CASSSPGQLGVNTEAFF. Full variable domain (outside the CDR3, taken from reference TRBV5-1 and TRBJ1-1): KAGVTQTPRYLIKTRGQQVTLSCSPISGHRSVSWYQQTPGQGLQFLFEYFSETQRNKGNFPGRFSGRQFSNSRSEMNVSTLELGDSALYLCASSSPGQLGVNTEAFFGQGTRLTVV.

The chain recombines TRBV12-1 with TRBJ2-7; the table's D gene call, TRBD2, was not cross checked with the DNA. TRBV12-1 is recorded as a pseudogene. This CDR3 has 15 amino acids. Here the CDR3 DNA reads TGTGCCAGCAGCTTGACGGGGGTGACCACCTACGAGCAGTACTTC. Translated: CASSLTGVTTYEQYF.

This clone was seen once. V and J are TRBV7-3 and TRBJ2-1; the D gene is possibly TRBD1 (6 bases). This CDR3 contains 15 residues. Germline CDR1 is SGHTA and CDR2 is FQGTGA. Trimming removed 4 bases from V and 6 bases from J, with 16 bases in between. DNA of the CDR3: TGTGCCAGCAGCTCTCAGGGTTGGGGGCCCAATGAGCAGTTCTTC. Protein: CASSSQGWGPNEQFF.